These 27 T cell receptor beta chains were sequenced from one sample in a study of blood T cell repertoires in COVID-19. Some clones are missing from TCRdb's copy, which holds only in-frame ones; the method was immunoSEQ multiplex PCR. The profile covers fewer than 200,000 clones, with around nine tenths appearing a single time and over 0.7% taken by the ten largest. The sample was peripheral blood. These receptors all come from a woman aged 18-29 years who had recovered from COVID-19.

This sequence joins TRBV6-4 and TRBJ2-3, with a tentative D call TRBD2 (6 bases). Germline CDR1 and CDR2: MRHNA and SNTAGT. This CDR3 is 19 amino acids long. The V and J ends lost 0 bases and 6 bases respectively, with 25 bases between them. The CDR3 protein is CASSDSLGPGGGGSDTQYF. The CDR3 bases are TGTGCCAGCAGTGACTCTTTAGGCCCAGGTGGGGGAGGATCCGATACGCAGTATTTT.

The V call is TRBV7-2, the J call TRBJ2-2; tentative D call: TRBD1 (6 bases). There are 15 residues in the CDR3. Germline V gene sequence: CDR1 SGHTA, CDR2 FQGNSA. Trimming removed 2 bases at V and 3 bases at J, with 10 bases between. This CDR3 reads CASSLQGRYTGELFF. The CDR3 DNA reads as TGTGCCAGCAGCTTACAGGGGCGATACACCGGGGAGCTGTTTTTT.

J is TRBJ1-3 and V is TRBV5-8; TRBD1 matches at 8 bases. CDR3 length equals 16 residues. Per germline, CDR1 SGHTS and CDR2 YDEGEE. V lost 1 base to trimming and J lost 0 bases; unmatched junction nucleotides: 3. CDR3 DNA: TGTGCCAGCAGCTTGCGTCAGGGGGCCTCTGGAAACACCATATATTTT. This gives the protein CASSLRQGASGNTIYF.

This chain connects TRBV6-1 to TRBJ2-7, with TRBD2 matching over 11 bases. The germline CDR1 and CDR2 sequences are MNHNS and SASEGT. This CDR3 has 16 amino acids. Trimming cost V 4 bases and J 3 bases; bases outside gene matches: 8. This chain's CDR3 is CASSGSGGAESYEQYF. In DNA form, the CDR3 reads TGTGCCAGCAGTGGTAGCGGGGGGGCGGAGAGCTACGAGCAGTACTTC.

This chain connects TRBV18 to TRBJ1-1; tentatively, D is TRBD1 (6 bases). V was cut by 6 bases and J by 1 base, with 9 bases left in between. Looked up from germline, CDR1 is KGHSH and CDR2 is LQKENI. The CDR3 consists of 13 residues. The CDR3 loop is CASSRGQNTEAFF. The CDR3 region has the DNA TGTGCCAGCTCCCGGGGACAGAACACTGAAGCTTTCTTT.

The chain employs TRBV19 and TRBJ2-5, with TRBD2 identical over 12 bases. The CDR3 spans 16 residues. Unmatched junction bases numbered 6, after V lost 6 bases and J lost 1 base. In germline, CDR1 is LNHDA, CDR2 SQIVND (reference sequence). CDR3 nucleotides: TGTGCCAGTAGCACGACTAGCGGGGGCCTCCAAGAGACCCAGTACTTC. This gives the protein CASSTTSGGLQETQYF.

The genes are TRBV4-1 and TRBJ2-3, with TRBD2 matching 8 bases. Germline V gene lookup returns CDR1 MGHRA and CDR2 YSYEKL. Trimming took 0 bases from V and 2 from J; bases not matched to a gene: 16. The CDR3 contains 20 residues. In nucleotides, the CDR3 is TGCGCCAGCAGCCAAGATCGACCCTCAGGATTAGCGGGGTTCACAGATACGCAGTATTTT. It translates to CASSQDRPSGLAGFTDTQYF.

This chain connects TRBV9 to TRBJ2-3; tentative D call: TRBD2 (6 bases). The CDR3 extends over 15 amino acids. In germline, CDR1 is SGDLS, CDR2 YYNGEE. With 0 bases removed from V and 0 bases from J, the gap between germline ends came to 8 bases. This CDR3 is CASSVGGVSTDTQYF. The CDR3 DNA reads TGTGCCAGCAGCGTAGGCGGGGTAAGCACAGATACGCAGTATTTT.

The J gene is TRBJ1-5, the V gene TRBV6-2 or TRBV6-3; 9 bases line up with TRBD1. J gave up 8 bases and V 6 bases, and 17 bases lay outside the gene matches. CDR1 and CDR2 (germline): MNHEY, SVGEGT. The CDR3 totals 17 residues. For the CDR3, the DNA is TGTGCCAGCAGCGAGGACAGGGGAGGACTTAGGGGGAAGCCCCAGCATTTT. Protein sequence: CASSEDRGGLRGKPQHF.

CDR3 region: CASSYNKNTEAFF. CDR3 nucleotides: TGTGCCAGCAGTTATAACAAGAACACTGAAGCTTTCTTT. The V call is TRBV6-2 or TRBV6-3, the J call TRBJ1-1; D remains unclear. CDR1 is MNHEY, CDR2 SVGEGT, per germline. This CDR3 has 13 residues. Trimming took off 3 bases at V and 1 base at J, with 6 bases between the two ends.

CDR3 nucleotide sequence: TGCAGCGTCCATGAGGGGGGGCCGGACACAACTAATGAAAAACTGTTTTTT. This sequence encodes CSVHEGGPDTTNEKLFF. The chain recombines TRBV29-1 with TRBJ1-4; D is perhaps TRBD1 (6 bases). CDR1 is SQVTM, CDR2 ANQGSEA, per germline. Trimming pared 6 bases from V and 0 bases from J, leaving 20 bases between. The CDR3 has 17 residues.

The chain couples TRBV2 to TRBJ2-5, with 10 bases aligning to TRBD1. Germline trimming cut 8 bases from V and 5 bases from J; bases unmatched to any gene: 11. The CDR3 runs 15 residues. Germline lookup yields CDR1 SNHLY and CDR2 FYNNEI. The CDR3 DNA follows: TGTGCCAGCGGCCGGGACAGGGGCGGAGGGGAGACCCAGTACTTC. This gives the protein CASGRDRGGGETQYF.

This chain uses TRBV5-1 with TRBJ1-2, with a weak D call TRBD1 (5 bases). Germline CDR1 is SGHRS and CDR2 is YFSETQ. V gave up 5 bases and J gave up 8 bases, with 19 bases separating them. CDR3 length: 14 amino acids. The CDR3 coding sequence is TGCGCCAGCAGACAAGATCCCGACAGTGTCGGCTACACCTTC. Its translation: CASRQDPDSVGYTF.

The chain is built from TRBV5-1 and TRBJ2-1; tentative D call: TRBD1 (6 bases). The V and J ends lost 2 bases and 2 bases respectively, with 11 bases between them. The CDR3 spans 15 residues. CDR1 is SGHRS, CDR2 YFSETQ, per germline. CDR3 protein: CASSFLAGAYNEQFF. As DNA, the CDR3 is TGCGCCAGCAGCTTTTTGGCAGGGGCCTACAATGAGCAGTTCTTC.

The table lists this clone with a count of one. The chain couples TRBV7-2 to TRBJ2-7; TRBD1 agrees at 8 bases. Germline CDR1 is SGHTA and CDR2 is FQGNSA. The CDR3 has 16 residues. V trimming: 5 bases; J trimming: 0 bases; junction bases outside the gene matches: 9. For the CDR3, the DNA is TGTGCCAGCAGCCCGGGCGGACAGGGAAGCTCCTACGAGCAGTACGTC. Translation gives CASSPGGQGSSYEQYV.

This chain uses TRBV5-5 with TRBJ1-4, with 7 bases identical to TRBD1. V lost 2 bases and J lost 7; bases outside the gene matches: 8. Germline-derived CDR1 and CDR2 are SGHKS and YYEKEE (reference sequence). There are 15 residues in the CDR3. The CDR3 loop is CASSFLRGQGEKLFF. The CDR3 DNA reads TGTGCCAGCAGCTTTTTGAGGGGGCAGGGTGAAAAACTGTTTTTT.

J is TRBJ2-3 and V is TRBV28; 9 bases are shared with TRBD2. The CDR3 loop spans 15 amino acids. V dropped 5 bases and J dropped 3; count of bases not matched to a gene: 6. CDR1 is MDHEN, CDR2 SYDVKM, per germline. The CDR3 loop reads CASSVVAGDTDTQYF. The CDR3 DNA is TGTGCCAGCAGTGTCGTAGCGGGAGATACAGATACGCAGTATTTT.

The rearrangement links TRBV27 to TRBJ2-1; D unclear. Between the trimmed V and J ends, which lost 5 bases and 0 bases, there was a span of 8 bases. The CDR3 has 14 residues. The germline CDR1 and CDR2 sequences are MNHEY and SMNVEV (reference sequence). The CDR3 DNA reads TGTGCCAGCAGTCCAGTAAGCTCCTACAATGAGCAGTTCTTC. It translates to CASSPVSSYNEQFF.

The chain links TRBV29-1 to TRBJ1-4; D gene unclear. The CDR3 length is 11 residues. CDR1 is SQVTM, CDR2 ANQGSEA, per germline. This chain's CDR3 is CSYRSNEKLFF. CDR3 DNA: TGCTCCTACAGATCTAATGAAAAACTGTTTTTT. The full variable domain, completed using reference TRBV29-1 and TRBJ1-4, is SAVISQKPSRDICQRGTSLTIQCQVDSQVTMMFWYRQQPGQSLTLIATANQGSEATYESGFVIDKFPISRPNLTFSTLTVSNMSPEDSSIYLCSYRSNEKLFFGSGTQLSVL.

The rearrangement joins TRBV7-2 to TRBJ2-7; D is perhaps TRBD2 (5 bases). Trimming cost V 4 bases and J 0 bases, with 10 bases left between them. The CDR3 consists of 14 residues. Germline lookup yields CDR1 SGHTA and CDR2 FQGNSA. The CDR3 protein is CASSSDFSSYEQYF. CDR3 DNA sequence: TGTGCCAGCAGCTCGGACTTCAGCTCCTACGAGCAGTACTTC.

The chain couples TRBV9 to TRBJ2-1; 9 bases line up with TRBD2. Trimming cost V 3 bases and J 0 bases; bases outside gene matches: 4. Looked up from germline, CDR1 is SGDLS and CDR2 is YYNGEE. The CDR3 extends over 16 amino acids. This CDR3 reads CASSARLAASYNEQFF. CDR3 DNA: TGTGCCAGCAGCGCCCGACTAGCGGCCTCCTACAATGAGCAGTTCTTC.

This clone was seen a handful of times. The chain is built from TRBV7-2 and TRBJ2-1; D not resolved. Trimming stripped 5 bases from V and 6 bases from J, with 14 bases between. The germline V gene has CDR1 SGHTA and CDR2 FQGNSA. The CDR3 runs 14 residues. The CDR3 DNA follows: TGTGCCAGCAGCCCCCAAGCCCTTTTCAATGAGCAGTTCTTC. Its protein product is CASSPQALFNEQFF.

DNA of the CDR3: TGTGCCAGTAGTATAAGAGTAGGCGGGGGAGTGGGCAATGAGCAGTTCTTC. Residues: CASSIRVGGGVGNEQFF. The chain employs TRBV19 and TRBJ2-1, with 7 positions matching TRBD2. With V trimmed by 2 bases and J by 6 bases, 13 bases remained unmatched. The CDR3 length is 17 residues. Germline CDR1 reads LNHDA; CDR2 reads SQIVND (reference sequence). The full variable domain, its missing parts supplied by reference TRBV19 and TRBJ2-1, is DGGITQSPKYLFRKEGQNVTLSCEQNLNHDAMYWYRQDPGQGLRLIYYSQIVNDFQKGDIAEGYSVSREKKESFPLTVTSAQKNPTAFYLCASSIRVGGGVGNEQFFGPGTRLTVL.

This clone was seen only once. The chain couples TRBV7-3 to TRBJ1-1; TRBD1 is a possible D gene (6 bases). The V and J ends lost 5 bases and 7 bases respectively, with 17 bases between them. This CDR3 contains 14 residues. In germline, CDR1 is SGHTA, CDR2 FQGTGA. The CDR3 sequence is CASSPRGGRDEAFF. The DNA for the CDR3 is TGTGCCAGCAGCCCCCGGGGGGGGCGGGATGAAGCTTTCTTT.

Concerning this clone itself: Additional DNA sequences in this sample encode the identical CDR3. The chain links TRBV11-3 to TRBJ2-7, with 7 bases aligning to TRBD1. This CDR3 has 13 residues. Germline CDR1 and CDR2: SGHNT and YENEEA. Trimming at V came to 3 bases and at J to 5 bases, leaving 4 bases not matched to a gene. For the CDR3, the DNA is TGTGCCAGCAGCTTGGGACAGTTCGACGAGCAGTACTTC. The encoded protein is CASSLGQFDEQYF.

The chain joins TRBV6-1 to TRBJ2-5; no clear D gene. The V end lost 3 bases, the J end lost 5 bases, and 7 bases lay between the germline ends. Germline V gene data show CDR1 as MNHNS and CDR2 as SASEGT. There are 12 residues in the CDR3. CDR3 in DNA: TGTGCCAGCAGTGAGTTCGGGGAGACCCAGTACTTC. It yields the protein CASSEFGETQYF.

V and J are TRBV2 and TRBJ2-2, with D perhaps TRBD2 (6 bases). Germline V CDR1 and CDR2: SNHLY, FYNNEI. This CDR3 region has 15 residues. V lost 3 bases and J lost 5, with 13 bases in between. CDR3 bases: TGTGCCAGCAGTGAGGTCGGGAGAGCGACCGGGGAGCTGTTTTTT. Translated, it gives CASSEVGRATGELFF.